These T cell receptor beta chains were read from a single sample in a study of cytomegalovirus exposure and HLA in healthy donors. TCRdb's copy holds only in-frame clones and misses some; the assay was immunoSEQ multiplex PCR. The sample records tens of thousands of clones, 88% being singletons. The sequencing sample was made of PBMCs. These receptor sequences come from a woman in her 30s in good health and CMV-seronegative. Each CDR3 is given with its conserved first and last residue. The D gene is left open where the match is weak.

length,V,D,CDR3
13,TRBV9,.,CASSVNGREKLFF
12,TRBV5-5,.,CASTLRGDTQYF
15,TRBV21-1,.,CASLRGDRVYYEQYF
14,TRBV6-1,TRBD2,CASRLAGGFNEQFF
14,TRBV19,TRBD1,CASSRTGHQETQYF
15,TRBV23-1,.,CASSHGSGRNQPQHF
15,TRBV2,.,CASSPDSSTNEKLFF
17,TRBV27,TRBD1,CASSPRTGGLTNEKLFF
14,TRBV28,.,CASSLRGAGTEAFF
11,TRBV7-9,.,CASTSDYGYTF
20,TRBV10-3,TRBD2,CAISDPGVVAGGPNTGELFF
13,TRBV7-2,.,CASSSPQKHEQYF
15,TRBV5-5,.,CASSLGHSGANVLTF
18,TRBV27,.,CASSPGVAALSGANVLTF
15,TRBV6-5,.,CASIPPAPMNTEAFF
16,TRBV6-5,.,CASSYFLASAYNEQFF
18,TRBV14,TRBD2,CASSQKRSGSLGTGELFF
14,TRBV7-9,.,CASSFQGDTGELFF
15,TRBV28,.,CASISGGPMDGELFF
13,TRBV28,TRBD2,CASRREYYNEQFF
11,TRBV29-1,.,CSALRGDEQYF
15,TRBV6-5,TRBD2,CASSWQREMGNEQFF
14,TRBV23-1,.,CASGLPRGNTEAFF
12,TRBV21-1,.,CASSWTRGEQYF
13,TRBV29-1,TRBD1,CSGGDRVYTEASF
14,TRBV28,TRBD1,CASKTGGVGDEAFF
15,TRBV6-5,TRBD1,CASSLGTGAYNEQFF
14,TRBV9,TRBD1,CASSRRTGGETQYF
13,TRBV30,.,CAWSREENQPQHF
16,TRBV27,.,CASSLHGAGGGYGYTF
16,TRBV27,.,CASSFPDSFGVNEQFF
14,TRBV7-3,TRBD2,CASSRGGLQETQYF
13,TRBV27,.,CASSLWPTTEQYF
16,TRBV7-8,TRBD1,CASTRDRWGYQETQYF
14,TRBV30,TRBD1,CAWSVGGTGLGQYF